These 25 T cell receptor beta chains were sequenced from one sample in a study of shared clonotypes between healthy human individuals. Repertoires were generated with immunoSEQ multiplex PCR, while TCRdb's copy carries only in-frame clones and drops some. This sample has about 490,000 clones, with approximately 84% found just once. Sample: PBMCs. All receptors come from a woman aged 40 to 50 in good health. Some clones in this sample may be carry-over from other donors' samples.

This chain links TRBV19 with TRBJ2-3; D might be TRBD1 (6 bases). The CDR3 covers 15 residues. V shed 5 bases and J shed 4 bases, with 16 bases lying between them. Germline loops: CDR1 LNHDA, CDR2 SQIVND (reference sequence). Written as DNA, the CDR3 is TGTGCCAGTAGTGGGGCAGGGGCCTTGGCAGATACGCAGTATTTT. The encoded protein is CASSGAGALADTQYF.

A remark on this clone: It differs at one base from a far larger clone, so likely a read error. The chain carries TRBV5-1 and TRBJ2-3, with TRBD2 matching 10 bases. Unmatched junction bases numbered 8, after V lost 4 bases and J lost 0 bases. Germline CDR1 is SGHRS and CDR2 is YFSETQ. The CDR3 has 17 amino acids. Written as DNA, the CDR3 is TGCGCCAGCAGCCAAACGGTACTAGCGGGGAGCACAGATACGCAGTATTTT. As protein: CASSQTVLAGSTDTQYF.

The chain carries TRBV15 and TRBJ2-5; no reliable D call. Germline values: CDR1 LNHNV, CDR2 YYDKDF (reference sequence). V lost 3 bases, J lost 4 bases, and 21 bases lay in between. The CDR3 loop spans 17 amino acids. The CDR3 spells CATSSQPFRALGETQYF. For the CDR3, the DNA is TGTGCCACCAGCAGCCAGCCCTTCCGGGCCCTAGGAGAGACCCAGTACTTC.

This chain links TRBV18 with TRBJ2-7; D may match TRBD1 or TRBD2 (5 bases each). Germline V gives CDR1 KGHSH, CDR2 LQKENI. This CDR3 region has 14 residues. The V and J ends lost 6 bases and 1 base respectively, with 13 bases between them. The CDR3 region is CASSPGRTSYEQYF. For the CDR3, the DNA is TGTGCCAGCTCGCCGGGACGCACGTCCTACGAGCAGTACTTC.

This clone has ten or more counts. The CDR3 coding sequence is TGTGCCAGCAGAGGATCAGGCTCTTGGTTTTTAGGCTACGAGCAGTACTTC. It specifies CASRGSGSWFLGYEQYF. This chain links TRBV27 with TRBJ2-7; no clear D. The CDR3 covers 17 residues. CDR1 and CDR2 (germline): MNHEY, SMNVEV (reference sequence). V was pared by 6 bases and J by 3 bases, with 24 bases between.

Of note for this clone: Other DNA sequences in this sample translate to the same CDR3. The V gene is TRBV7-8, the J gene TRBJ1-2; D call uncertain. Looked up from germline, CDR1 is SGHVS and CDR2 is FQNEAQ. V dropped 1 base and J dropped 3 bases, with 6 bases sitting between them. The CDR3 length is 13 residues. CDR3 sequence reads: CASSLGRDYGYTF. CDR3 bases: TGTGCCAGCAGCTTAGGCCGGGACTATGGCTACACCTTC.

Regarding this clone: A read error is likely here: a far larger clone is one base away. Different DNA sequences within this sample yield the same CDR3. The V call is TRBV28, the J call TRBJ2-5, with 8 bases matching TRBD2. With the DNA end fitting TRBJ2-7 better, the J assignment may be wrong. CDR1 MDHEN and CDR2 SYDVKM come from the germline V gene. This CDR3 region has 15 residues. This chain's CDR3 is CASSYPGGGPYEQYF. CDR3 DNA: TGTGCCAGCAGCTACCCGGGAGGGGGACCTTACGAGCAGTACTTC.

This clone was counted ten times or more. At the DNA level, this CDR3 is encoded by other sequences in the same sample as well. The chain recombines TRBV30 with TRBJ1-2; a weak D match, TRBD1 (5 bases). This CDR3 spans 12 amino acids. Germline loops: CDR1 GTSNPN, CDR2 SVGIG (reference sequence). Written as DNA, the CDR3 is TGTGCGTACCGGGACGGTAACTATGGCTACACCTTC. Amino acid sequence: CAYRDGNYGYTF.

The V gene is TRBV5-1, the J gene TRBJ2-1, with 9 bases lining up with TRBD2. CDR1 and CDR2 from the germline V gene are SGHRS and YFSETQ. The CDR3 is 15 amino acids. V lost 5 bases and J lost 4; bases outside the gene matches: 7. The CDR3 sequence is CASRREGVAYNEQFF. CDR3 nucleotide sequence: TGCGCCAGCAGGCGGGAGGGGGTTGCATACAATGAGCAGTTCTTC. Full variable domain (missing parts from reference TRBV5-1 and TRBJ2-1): KAGVTQTPRYLIKTRGQQVTLSCSPISGHRSVSWYQQTPGQGLQFLFEYFSETQRNKGNFPGRFSGRQFSNSRSEMNVSTLELGDSALYLCASRREGVAYNEQFFGPGTRLTVL.

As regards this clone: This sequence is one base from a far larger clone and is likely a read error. The CDR3 is CSAEAPGTGGSYEQYF. The CDR3 region has the DNA TGCAGCGCTGAAGCCCCGGGCACAGGGGGCTCCTACGAGCAGTACTTC. The genes are TRBV29-1 and TRBJ2-7; TRBD1 matches at 8 bases. From germline, CDR1 is SQVTM and CDR2 ANQGSEA. This CDR3 has 16 amino acids.

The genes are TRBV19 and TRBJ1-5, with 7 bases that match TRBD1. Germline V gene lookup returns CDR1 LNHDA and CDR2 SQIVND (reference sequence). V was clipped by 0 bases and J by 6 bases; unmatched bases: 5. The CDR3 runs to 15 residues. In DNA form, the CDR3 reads TGTGCCAGTAGTATAGAGGACAGGCCAGGTCAGCCCCAGCATTTT. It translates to CASSIEDRPGQPQHF.

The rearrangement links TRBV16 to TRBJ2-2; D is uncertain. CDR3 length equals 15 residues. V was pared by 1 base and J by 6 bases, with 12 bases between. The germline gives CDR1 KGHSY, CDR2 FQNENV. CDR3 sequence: CASSQYALGPGELFF. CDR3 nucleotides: TGTGCCAGCAGCCAATATGCCCTGGGCCCCGGGGAGCTGTTTTTT.

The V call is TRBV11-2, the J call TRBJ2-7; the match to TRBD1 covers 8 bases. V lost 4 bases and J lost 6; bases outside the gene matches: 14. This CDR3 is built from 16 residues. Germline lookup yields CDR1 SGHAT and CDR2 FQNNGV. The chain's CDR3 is CASSSSGTGLTGEQYF. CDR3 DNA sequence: TGTGCCAGCAGCTCGTCCGGGACAGGCCTTACGGGCGAGCAGTACTTC.

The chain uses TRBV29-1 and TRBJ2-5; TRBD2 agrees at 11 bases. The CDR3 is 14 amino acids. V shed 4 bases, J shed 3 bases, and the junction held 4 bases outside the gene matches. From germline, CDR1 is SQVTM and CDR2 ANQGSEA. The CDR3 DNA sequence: TGCAGCGTTGTAGTACTAGCGGGAGAAGAGACCCAGTACTTC. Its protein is CSVVVLAGEETQYF.

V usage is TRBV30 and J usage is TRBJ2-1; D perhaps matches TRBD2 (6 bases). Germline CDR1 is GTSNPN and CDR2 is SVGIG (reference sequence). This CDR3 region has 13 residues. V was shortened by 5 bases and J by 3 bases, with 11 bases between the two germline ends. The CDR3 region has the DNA TGTGCCTGGGGGACGGGAGTCTACAATGAGCAGTTCTTC. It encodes CAWGTGVYNEQFF.

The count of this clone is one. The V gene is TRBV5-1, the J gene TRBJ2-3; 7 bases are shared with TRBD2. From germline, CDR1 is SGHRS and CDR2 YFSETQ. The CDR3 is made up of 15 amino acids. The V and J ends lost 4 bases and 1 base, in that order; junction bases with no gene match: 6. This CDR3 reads CASSDASGGTDTQYF. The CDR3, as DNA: TGCGCCAGCAGCGACGCTAGCGGTGGCACAGATACGCAGTATTTT.

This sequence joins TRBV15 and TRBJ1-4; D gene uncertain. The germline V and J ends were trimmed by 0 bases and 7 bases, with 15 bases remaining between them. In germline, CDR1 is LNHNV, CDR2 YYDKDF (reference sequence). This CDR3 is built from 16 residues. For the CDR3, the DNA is TGTGCCACCAGCAGAGATAGCGGTCGGGTTTCTGAAAAACTGTTTTTT. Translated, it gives CATSRDSGRVSEKLFF.

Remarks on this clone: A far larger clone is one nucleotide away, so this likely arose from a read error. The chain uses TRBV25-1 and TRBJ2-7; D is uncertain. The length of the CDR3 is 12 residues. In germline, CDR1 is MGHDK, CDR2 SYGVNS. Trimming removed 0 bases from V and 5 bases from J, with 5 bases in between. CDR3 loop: CASSEYIHEQYF. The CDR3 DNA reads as TGTGCCAGCAGTGAATATATCCACGAGCAGTACTTC.

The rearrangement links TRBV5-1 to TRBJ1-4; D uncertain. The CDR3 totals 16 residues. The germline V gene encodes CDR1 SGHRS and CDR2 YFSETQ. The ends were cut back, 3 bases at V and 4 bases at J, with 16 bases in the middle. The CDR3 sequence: CASSSRNLAVNEKLFF. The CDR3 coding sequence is TGCGCCAGCAGCTCCAGAAACCTGGCGGTTAATGAAAAACTGTTTTTT.

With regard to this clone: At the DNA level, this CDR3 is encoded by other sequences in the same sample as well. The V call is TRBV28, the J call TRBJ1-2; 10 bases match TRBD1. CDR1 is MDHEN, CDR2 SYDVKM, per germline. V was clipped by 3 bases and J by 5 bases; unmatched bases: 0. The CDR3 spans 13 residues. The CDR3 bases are TGTGCCAGCAGTTTGGGACAGGGGTATGGCTACACCTTC. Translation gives CASSLGQGYGYTF.

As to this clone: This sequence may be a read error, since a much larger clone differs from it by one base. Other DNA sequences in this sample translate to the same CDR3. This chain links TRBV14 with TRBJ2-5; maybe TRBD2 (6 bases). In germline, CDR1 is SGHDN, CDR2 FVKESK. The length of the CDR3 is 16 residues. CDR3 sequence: CASSQVGGLYQETQYF. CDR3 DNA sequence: TGTGCCAGCAGCCAAGTGGGGGGATTGTACCAGGAGACCCAGTACTTC.

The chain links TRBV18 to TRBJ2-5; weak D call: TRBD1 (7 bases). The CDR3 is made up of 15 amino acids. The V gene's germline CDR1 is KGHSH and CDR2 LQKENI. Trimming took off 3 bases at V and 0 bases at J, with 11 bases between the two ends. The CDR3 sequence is CASSPQGGYQETQYF. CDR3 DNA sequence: TGTGCCAGCTCACCGCAGGGGGGATACCAAGAGACCCAGTACTTC. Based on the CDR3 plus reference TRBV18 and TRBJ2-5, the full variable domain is NAGVMQNPRHLVRRRGQEARLRCSPMKGHSHVYWYRQLPEEGLKFMVYLQKENIIDESGMPKERFSAEFPKEGPSILRIQQVVRGDSAAYFCASSPQGGYQETQYFGPGTRLLVL.

The CDR3 region is CASSLYGSSPGYTF. DNA of the CDR3: TGCGCCAGCAGCTTATACGGGTCGTCCCCTGGCTACACCTTC. This chain connects TRBV5-1 to TRBJ1-2; D not resolved. Germline V gene data show CDR1 as SGHRS and CDR2 as YFSETQ. This CDR3 region has 14 residues. The V gene lost 2 bases and the J gene lost 7 bases, with 15 bases spanning the gap.

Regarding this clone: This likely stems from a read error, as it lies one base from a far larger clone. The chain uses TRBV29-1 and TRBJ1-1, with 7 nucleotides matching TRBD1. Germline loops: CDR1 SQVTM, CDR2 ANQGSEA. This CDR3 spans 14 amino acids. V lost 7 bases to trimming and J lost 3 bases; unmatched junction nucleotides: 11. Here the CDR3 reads CSAADREEYTEAFF. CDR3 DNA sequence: TGCAGCGCCGCTGACAGGGAAGAGTACACTGAAGCTTTCTTT.

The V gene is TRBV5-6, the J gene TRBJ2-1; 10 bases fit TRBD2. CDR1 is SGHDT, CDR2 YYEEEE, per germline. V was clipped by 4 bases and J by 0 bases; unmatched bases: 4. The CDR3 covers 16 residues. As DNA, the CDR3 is TGTGCCAGCAGCCTGGGACTAGCGCGCTCCTACAATGAGCAGTTCTTC. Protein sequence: CASSLGLARSYNEQFF.